This is a list of T cell receptor beta chains from one sample in a study of Ad26.COV2.S vaccination and SARS-CoV-2 variants. This table comes from immunoSEQ multiplex PCR, and its TCRdb copy is limited to in-frame clones, with some not included. The sample contains more than 300,000 clones, about 87% of which appear only once. Sample: peripheral blood, taken in a trial of Ad26.COV2.S vaccine versus placebo. The receptors come from a person between 18 and 65 years old who received the Ad26.COV2.S COVID-19 vaccine or a placebo. The CDR3 runs from the conserved cysteine through the conserved F or W. A D gene is named only where the DNA matches it firmly. Size is omitted from some rows. Given values are once, few, many or a class for expanded clones.

D | J | V | size | DNA | CDR3
- | TRBJ2-1 | TRBV9 | - | TGTGCCAGCAGCGTAGGTGGGACCTCCTACAATGAGCAGTTCTTC | CASSVGGTSYNEQFF
- | TRBJ1-1 | TRBV6-2/TRBV6-3 | - | TGTGCCAGCAGCAACAGCAAGAAGGTGAACACTGAAGCTTTCTTT | CASSNSKKVNTEAFF
- | TRBJ2-7 | TRBV2 | - | TGTGCCAGCAGACAGGGCGGTTACGAGCAGTACTTC | CASRQGGYEQYF
TRBD2 | TRBJ2-3 | TRBV28 | - | TGTGCCAGCAGTTTAGCGGGAGTCACAGATACGCAGTATTTT | CASSLAGVTDTQYF
- | TRBJ1-1 | TRBV2 | - | TGTGCCAGCAGTGAAGCGATAACCGGAGCTTTCTTT | CASSEAITGAFF
- | TRBJ2-1 | TRBV4-3 | - | TGCGCCAGCAGCCAAGATCCCAAAAATGAGCAGTTCTTC | CASSQDPKNEQFF
TRBD1 | TRBJ2-7 | TRBV19 | - | TGTGCCAGTAGTATAAGGACAGGGGTGAGCTACGAGCAGTACTTC | CASSIRTGVSYEQYF
TRBD1 | TRBJ2-5 | TRBV28 | - | TGTGCCAGCAGCTCGACAGGGCCAGAGACCCAGTACTTC | CASSSTGPETQYF
- | TRBJ2-1 | TRBV6-2/TRBV6-3 | - | TGTGCCAGCAGTTATAGGGGTAGCTCCTACAATGAGCAGTTCTTC | CASSYRGSSYNEQFF
- | TRBJ2-7 | TRBV7-3 | - | TGTGCCAGCAGCTTATTTGTCGGCTACGAGCAGTACTTC | CASSLFVGYEQYF
- | TRBJ2-2 | TRBV7-8 | - | TGTGCCAGCAGCTTATTGGAGAGGGACACCGGGGAGCTGTTTTTT | CASSLLERDTGELFF
TRBD2 | TRBJ2-3 | TRBV5-1 | - | TGCGCCAGCAGTCGACCTAGCGGCACTAGCACAGATACGCAGTATTTT | CASSRPSGTSTDTQYF
- | TRBJ1-2 | TRBV4-3 | once | TGCGCCAGCAGCCAAGTCGAAGGGGCACGAGGCTACACCTTC | CASSQVEGARGYTF
- | TRBJ2-5 | TRBV20-1 | - | TGCAGTGCCCAGGGCATGGAGACCCAGTACTTC | CSAQGMETQYF
TRBD1 | TRBJ1-2 | TRBV12-3/TRBV12-4 | - | TGTGCCAGCAGCCCGACAGGGGAATATGGCTACACCTTC | CASSPTGEYGYTF
TRBD1 | TRBJ2-1 | TRBV9 | once | TGTGCCAGCAGCGTAACAGGGGAAGGCTCCTACAATGAGCAGTTCTTC | CASSVTGEGSYNEQFF
- | TRBJ2-3 | TRBV7-9 | - | TGTGCCAGCAGCTTATCGGGGGGCTGGGGAGATACGCAGTATTTT | CASSLSGGWGDTQYF
TRBD1 | TRBJ2-2 | TRBV24-1 | - | TGTGCCACCAGTGACCCCGGACAGGGGGCTGGCGGGGAGCTGTTTTTT | CATSDPGQGAGGELFF
- | TRBJ1-6 | TRBV5-4 | - | TGTGCCAGCAGCTTGTCCCAGTATAATTCACCCCTCCACTTT | CASSLSQYNSPLHF
- | TRBJ1-6 | TRBV10-2 | few | TGCGCCAGCAGTGATGGGGCAGACAGCTCCTATAATTCACCCCTCCACTTT | CASSDGADSSYNSPLHF
- | TRBJ2-2 | TRBV27 | - | TGTGCCAGCAGTTTGTCCCTGAGACCCGGGGGACGCGGGGAGCTGTTTTTT | CASSLSLRPGGRGELFF
- | TRBJ2-7 | TRBV5-6 | - | TGTGCCAGCAGCGAGGGCCCCCAGGGATACGAGCAGTACTTC | CASSEGPQGYEQYF
TRBD1 | TRBJ1-1 | TRBV7-9 | - | TGTGCCAGCAGCTTAGGACAGGGGCGGCCTGAAGCTTTCTTT | CASSLGQGRPEAFF
- | TRBJ2-1 | TRBV7-9 | - | TGTGCCAGCAGCTCCGCTAGGTGGGTGACCTACAATGAGCAGTTCTTC | CASSSARWVTYNEQFF
- | TRBJ2-5 | TRBV3-1/TRBV3-2 | - | TGTGCCAGCAGCCAATCGGCAGAGACCCAGTACTTC | CASSQSAETQYF
- | TRBJ1-6 | TRBV4-3 | - | TGCGCCAGCAGCCAAGTAATCCTCGGTGAATCCTATAATTCACCCCTCCACTTT | CASSQVILGESYNSPLHF
- | TRBJ1-6 | TRBV7-9 | - | TGTGCCAGCAGCTTAGGGTCGCAGTATAATTCACCCCTCCACTTT | CASSLGSQYNSPLHF
- | TRBJ1-5 | TRBV25-1 | - | TGTGCCAGCAGTGAATCAGGGAATCAGCCCCAGCATTTT | CASSESGNQPQHF
TRBD1 | TRBJ1-1 | TRBV7-6 | - | TGTGCCAGCAGCGTTGACAGGGCTATGGCAGCTTTCTTT | CASSVDRAMAAFF
- | TRBJ1-3 | TRBV6-5 | - | TGTGCCAGCAGGGGACTATCTGGAAACACCATATATTTT | CASRGLSGNTIYF
- | TRBJ1-6 | TRBV27 | - | TGTGCCAGCAGTCCGACTCTCCGGAGCTCCTATAATTCACCCCTCCACTTT | CASSPTLRSSYNSPLHF
- | TRBJ1-5 | TRBV5-6 | once | TGTGCCAGCAGTTGGGGGCCCTCCGGCGGCAATCAGCCCCAGCATTTT | CASSWGPSGGNQPQHF
TRBD1 | TRBJ1-5 | TRBV7-2 | - | TGTGCCAGCAGCCTAAGACAGGGGACTCAGCCCCAGCATTTT | CASSLRQGTQPQHF
- | TRBJ1-1 | TRBV15 | once | TGTGCCACCAGCCCAAGTCTAGGGGCACGGACTGAAGCTTTCTTT | CATSPSLGARTEAFF
TRBD1 | TRBJ1-1 | TRBV29-1 | - | TGCAGCGTTGATCGACCCCACAGGGGAGGAACTGAAGCTTTCTTT | CSVDRPHRGGTEAFF
- | TRBJ1-1 | TRBV5-4 | - | TGTGCCAGCAGCCCTATGGGACAATTTGAAGCTTTCTTT | CASSPMGQFEAFF
- | TRBJ1-2 | TRBV30 | once | TGTGCCTGGAGTTCACCACCGTGGGGAACCTTC | CAWSSPPWGTF
- | TRBJ2-3 | TRBV9 | - | TGTGCCAGCAGCGGGCGGGAATCGACAGATACGCAGTATTTT | CASSGRESTDTQYF
- | TRBJ2-2 | TRBV4-1 | - | TGCGCCAGCAGCCAAGACTCTTTGGGGTCCCCCGGGGAGCTGTTTTTT | CASSQDSLGSPGELFF
TRBD1 | TRBJ1-4 | TRBV14 | - | TGTGCCAGCAGCCAAGATCTCGCAGGGGGCAATGAAAAACTGTTTTTT | CASSQDLAGGNEKLFF
- | TRBJ1-1 | TRBV11-2 | - | TGTGCCAGCAGCTTAGAAGTTGAAGCTTTCTTT | CASSLEVEAFF
- | TRBJ1-5 | TRBV10-3 | - | TGTGCCATCTCAATAGGACGGAGCAATCAGCCCCAGCATTTT | CAISIGRSNQPQHF
TRBD2 | TRBJ2-2 | TRBV28 | - | TGTGCCAGCAGTGAATTGGGACTAGCGGGAGCCACCGGGGAGCTGTTTTTT | CASSELGLAGATGELFF
- | TRBJ2-5 | TRBV5-8 | - | TGTGCCAGCAGCCCCCAGGGGGGGGAGACCCAGTACTTC | CASSPQGGETQYF
TRBD1 | TRBJ1-4 | TRBV19 | - | TGTGCCAGTAGTATACGGACAGGGGGAGCGGAAAAACTGTTTTTT | CASSIRTGGAEKLFF
- | TRBJ1-2 | TRBV19 | - | TGTGCCAGTAGAGCCGGGAATAACTATGGCTACACCTTC | CASRAGNNYGYTF
TRBD1 | TRBJ2-5 | TRBV29-1 | - | TGCAGCGTTGGGTCAGGGGGCAGGAAGACCCAGTACTTC | CSVGSGGRKTQYF
- | TRBJ1-2 | TRBV5-6 | - | TGTGCCAGCAGCTTCGATCTTCCCCATGGCTACACCTTC | CASSFDLPHGYTF
- | TRBJ2-5 | TRBV4-2 | - | TGTGCCAGCAGCCAAGGGGGAGGACAAGAGACCCAGTACTTC | CASSQGGGQETQYF
- | TRBJ2-7 | TRBV11-1 | - | TGTGCCAGCAGCTTAGGAGGTGGGCAGTACTTC | CASSLGGGQYF
- | TRBJ1-3 | TRBV4-3 | - | TGCGCCAGCAGCCAGATTGAAGGGGGCTCTGGAAACACCATATATTTT | CASSQIEGGSGNTIYF
- | TRBJ2-7 | TRBV13 | - | TGTGCCAGCAGCTTCCGGGACGTCGGATTCAAGTACTTC | CASSFRDVGFKYF
TRBD1 | TRBJ1-2 | TRBV10-2 | - | TGCGCCAGCTCAGGGGGACAGATGGGCTATGGCTACACCTTC | CASSGGQMGYGYTF